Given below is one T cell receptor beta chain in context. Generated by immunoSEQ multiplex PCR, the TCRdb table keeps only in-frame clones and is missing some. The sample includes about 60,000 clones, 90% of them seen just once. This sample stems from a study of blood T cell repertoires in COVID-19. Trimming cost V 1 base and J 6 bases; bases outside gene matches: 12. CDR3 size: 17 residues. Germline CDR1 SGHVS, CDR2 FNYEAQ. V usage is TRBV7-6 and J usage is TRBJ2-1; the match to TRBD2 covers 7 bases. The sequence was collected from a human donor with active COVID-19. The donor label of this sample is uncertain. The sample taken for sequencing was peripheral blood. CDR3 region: CASSLVSTAGRANEQFF. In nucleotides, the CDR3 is TGTGCCAGCAGCTTAGTGTCGACGGCGGGGAGGGCCAATGAGCAGTTCTTC.